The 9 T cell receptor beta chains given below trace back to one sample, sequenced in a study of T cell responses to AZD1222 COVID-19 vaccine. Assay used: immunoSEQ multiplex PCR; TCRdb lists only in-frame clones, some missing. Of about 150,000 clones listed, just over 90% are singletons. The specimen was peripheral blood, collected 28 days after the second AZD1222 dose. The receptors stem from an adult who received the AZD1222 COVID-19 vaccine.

This CDR3 is CASSVVGQGLTEAFF. The CDR3, as DNA: TGTGCCAGCAGCGTAGTGGGACAGGGATTAACTGAAGCTTTCTTT. The V gene is TRBV9, the J gene TRBJ1-1; 9 bases are a match to TRBD1. V gave up 0 bases and J gave up 5 bases; unmatched junction bases: 5. Germline values: CDR1 SGDLS, CDR2 YYNGEE. CDR3 length: 15 residues. The full variable domain, rest sourced from reference TRBV9 and TRBJ1-1, is DSGVTQTPKHLITATGQRVTLRCSPRSGDLSVYWYQQSLDQGLQFLIQYYNGEERAKGNILERFSAQQFPDLHSELNLSSLELGDSALYFCASSVVGQGLTEAFFGQGTRLTVV.

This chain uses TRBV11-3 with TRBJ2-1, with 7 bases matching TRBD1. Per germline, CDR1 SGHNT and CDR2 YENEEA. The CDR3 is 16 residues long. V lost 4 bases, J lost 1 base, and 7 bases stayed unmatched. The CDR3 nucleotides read TGTGCCAGCAGCTACCGGACAGGTCTGTCCTACAATGAGCAGTTCTTC. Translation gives CASSYRTGLSYNEQFF.

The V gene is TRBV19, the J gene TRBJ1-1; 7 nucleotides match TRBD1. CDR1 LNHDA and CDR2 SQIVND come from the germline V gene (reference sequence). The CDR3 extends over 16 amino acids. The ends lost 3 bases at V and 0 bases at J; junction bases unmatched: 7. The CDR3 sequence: CASSINPGQMNTEAFF. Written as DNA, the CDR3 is TGTGCCAGTAGTATTAACCCGGGACAGATGAACACTGAAGCTTTCTTT.

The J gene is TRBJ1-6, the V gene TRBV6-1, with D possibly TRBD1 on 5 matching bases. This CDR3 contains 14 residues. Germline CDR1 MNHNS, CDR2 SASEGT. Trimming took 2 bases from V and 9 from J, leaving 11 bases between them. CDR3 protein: CASSENWQGSPLHF. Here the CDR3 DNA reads TGTGCCAGCAGTGAAAATTGGCAGGGTTCACCCCTCCACTTT.

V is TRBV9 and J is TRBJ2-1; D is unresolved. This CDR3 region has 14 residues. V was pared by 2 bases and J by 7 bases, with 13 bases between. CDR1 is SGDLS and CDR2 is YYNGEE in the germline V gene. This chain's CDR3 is CASSVEWSGNEQFF. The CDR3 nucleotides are TGTGCCAGCAGCGTGGAGTGGAGTGGGAATGAGCAGTTCTTC.

The CDR3 nucleotides are TGCGCCAGCAGCCAAGATGTCGTGGGAGAGCAGTACTTC. Translated: CASSQDVVGEQYF. The genes are TRBV4-1 and TRBJ2-7, with D hard to call. This CDR3 is built from 13 residues. Looked up from germline, CDR1 is MGHRA and CDR2 is YSYEKL. V gave up 0 bases and J gave up 7 bases, with 10 bases separating them.

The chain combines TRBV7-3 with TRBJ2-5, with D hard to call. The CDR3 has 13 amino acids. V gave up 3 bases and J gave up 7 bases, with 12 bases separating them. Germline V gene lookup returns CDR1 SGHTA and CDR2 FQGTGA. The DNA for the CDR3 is TGTGCCAGCAGCTTGAACACTCCAGGGACCCAGTACTTC. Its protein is CASSLNTPGTQYF. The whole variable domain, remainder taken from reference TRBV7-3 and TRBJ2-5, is GAGVSQTPSNKVTEKGKYVELRCDPISGHTALYWYRQSLGQGPEFLIYFQGTGAADDSGLPNDRFFAVRPEGSVSTLKIQRTERGDSAVYLCASSLNTPGTQYFGPGTRLLVL.

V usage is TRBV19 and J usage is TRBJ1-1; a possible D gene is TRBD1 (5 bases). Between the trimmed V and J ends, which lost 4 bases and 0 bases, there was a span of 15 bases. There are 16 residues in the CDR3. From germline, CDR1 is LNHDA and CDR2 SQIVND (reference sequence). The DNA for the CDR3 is TGTGCCAGTAGTACCACGCGACAGCTCATGAACACTGAAGCTTTCTTT. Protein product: CASSTTRQLMNTEAFF.

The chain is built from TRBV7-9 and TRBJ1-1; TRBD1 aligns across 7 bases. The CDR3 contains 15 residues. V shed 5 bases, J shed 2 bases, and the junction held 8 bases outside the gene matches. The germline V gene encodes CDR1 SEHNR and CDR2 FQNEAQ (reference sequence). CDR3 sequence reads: CASSPRGGENTEAFF. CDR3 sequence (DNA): TGTGCCAGCAGCCCGCGAGGGGGCGAAAACACTGAAGCTTTCTTT.